The text below deals with one T cell receptor beta chain. This CDR3 is built from 13 residues. Germline assignment: CDR1 SQVTM and CDR2 ANQGSEA. The trim removed 4 bases at V and 11 bases at J, leaving 9 bases unmatched. The data belong to a study of PD-L1 blockade in urothelial cancer. The protocol was immunoSEQ multiplex PCR, while the TCRdb copy is restricted to in-frame clones and leaves out a portion. The sample records more than 15,000 clones, about 85% being singletons. The source of this sequence is a man aged 45 to 65 with urothelial cancer. The V and J genes are TRBV29-1 and TRBJ2-1, with TRBD2 identical over 9 bases. The sequencing used PBMCs, collected around atezolizumab (anti-PD-L1) treatment. CDR3 nucleotide sequence: TGCAGCGTTGCTAGCGGGGAGATATATCAGCAGTTCTTC. Translated: CSVASGEIYQQFF.